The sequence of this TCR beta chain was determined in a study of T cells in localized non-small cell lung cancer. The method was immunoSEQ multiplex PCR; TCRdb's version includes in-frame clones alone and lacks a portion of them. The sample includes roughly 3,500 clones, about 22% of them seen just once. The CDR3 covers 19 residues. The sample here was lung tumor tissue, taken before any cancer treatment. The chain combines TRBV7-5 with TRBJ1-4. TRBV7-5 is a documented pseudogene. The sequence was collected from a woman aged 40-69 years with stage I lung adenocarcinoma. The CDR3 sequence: CASSLAKIVLRFSDEKLFF. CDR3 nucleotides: TGTGCCAGCAGCTTAGCGAAAATAGTACTAAGGTTTTCGGATGAAAAACTGTTTTTT.